The T cell receptor (beta chain) under discussion was sequenced for a study of blood T cells in healthy people across ages (dated by TCRdb to the mid-2010s). Background on the whole study: In model experiments, template switching captured roughly one uniquely barcoded TCR beta cDNA molecule for every two T cells. Donors were grouped into four age groups: young (average approximately 16 years), middle-aged (roughly 38), aged (roughly 67) and long-lived (over 80). Using deep sequencing normalized with unique cDNA molecular identifiers, the study measured how TCR beta repertoire diversity changes with age. To avoid experimental bias, donors of different ages were randomly spread across the sequencing lanes. For two donors (one aged 18 to 30 and one aged 80 or older), the study analyzed two additional independent replicas of 1 million unique cDNA reads from the same blood draw. General findings and caveats noted by the study authors: Because donor CMV infection status was unknown, age-related changes in expanded clonotypes were potentially confounded. Since profiling was done on bulk unsorted PBMCs, naive and antigen-experienced compartments could not be conclusively compared. As age increased, observed TCR beta diversity per million T cells dropped in a roughly linear way, and a significant reduction was already evident by age about 40. Compared with the aged group, the long-lived group had more naive CD4+ T cells, fewer expanded clones and increased TCR diversity, suggesting age selection. Observed TCR beta diversity correlated strongly with the percentage of naive T cells measured by flow cytometry. Estimates of total diversity based on one million sequenced T cells were considered lower bounds and underestimates.

Comment on this clonotype: This clone's antigen is unknown. Nothing much larger sits one base from this clone, and base qualities are not available.

The CDR3 holds 14 amino acids from the cysteine to the phenylalanine. The DNA shown is the 42-base CDR3, in frame from base 1. Based on the germline V gene (reference sequence), the CDR1 and CDR2 sequences are MNHNY and SVGAGI. Trimming removed 6 bases from V and 4 bases from J, leaving 13 bases between the germline ends. The library was built by means of 5' RACE. The run used an Illumina HiSeq 2500. The second PCR ran for roughly 6 to 11 cycles and used a J-beta primer mix along with a sample-barcoded 5' primer. A unique molecular identifier was introduced onto each TCR beta cDNA molecule by a template-switch 5' adaptor carrying 12 random nucleotides. At least 3 million CDR3-containing paired-end reads were obtained from each sample. All of the RNA was converted into first-strand cDNA using the Mint cDNA synthesis kit, with a TRBC-specific oligonucleotide serving as the primer. All cDNA was treated with uracil-DNA glycosylase and then went through a first 18-cycle PCR with the universal primers M1SS and BC2_uni_R. The paper's data handling went like this. For normalization, 1 million high-quality reads were randomly selected from each sample, with every read carrying a distinct molecular identifier. Instead of being binned into consensus sequences, reads with shared molecular identifiers were discarded. MiTCR, run with a Q25 quality threshold and the strictest error-elimination algorithm, handled CDR3 identification, clonotype clustering and error correction. A nonparametric unseen species model using Euler transformation provided a lower-bound estimate of total TCR beta diversity. TCRdb handled the public reads itself, with Q25 trimming in fastp and clone calling in MiXCR, and kept productive beta chains. One record per CDR3 amino acid sequence lists the most common genes and DNA. In this record, the V and J calls reflect TCRdb's handling and not the investigators' own analysis. This sample comprises about 1.4 million distinct CDR3 sequences, approximately 63% of them detected only once. About 6.3% of the sample is in the top ten clones.

Donors were 30 to 45 systemically healthy Caucasian individuals from Russia aged roughly 6 to 95 years. Each donor gave around 9.8 milliliters of peripheral blood, collected into EDTA-treated Vacutainer tubes. Ficoll-Paque density-gradient centrifugation was used to isolate PBMCs, with at least 6 million per sample. Trizol reagent was used to extract total RNA from PBMCs, with at least 5.5 micrograms per sample. Naive CD45RAhigh/CD27high T cell percentages were measured by flow cytometry on a PBMC aliquot from every donor. Sequenced: blood. This sequence originates from a young man in good health. The rearranged segments are TRBV6-6 and TRBJ1-5, with the identity of the D gene unclear. The nucleotide sequence reads as follows: TGTGCCAGCAGATGGGCCAATGGAAATCAGCCCCAGCATTTT. Protein translation: CASRWANGNQPQHF.